This T cell receptor beta chain was sequenced for a study of CD8+ T cells in alopecia areata (dated by TCRdb to the late 2010s). Describing the broader study: In both human patients and the C3H/HeJ mouse model, the study applied high-throughput TCRbeta sequencing to look at T cell clonal expansion in alopecia areata. In humans, TCRbeta sequencing was performed on scalp tissue and on sorted CD4+ and CD8+ peripheral blood T cells from healthy controls and from patients with patchy or totalis/universalis alopecia areata. TCRbeta CDR3 regions were amplified by immunoSEQ multiplex PCR using 35 Vbeta forward and 13 Jbeta reverse primers. The RNA source kit depended on sample type: the PAXgene miRNA kit for fixed scalp, the miRNeasy kit for PBMCs, and the RNeasy kit for mouse skin. Clonality in the scalp was compared among normal scalp (n=4), patchy alopecia areata scalp (n=8), and alopecia totalis/universalis scalp (n=8).

Overall study outcomes, separate from this receptor: Lesional scalp, especially in alopecia totalis/universalis, showed higher clonality and more expanded CD8+ clones than normal scalp, suggesting antigenic drive. Unlike mouse skin, which is dominated by gammadelta T cells, normal human skin has resident alphabeta T cells that are also sequenced, and this complicates analysis of the scalp TCR repertoire. Shared TCR sequences between patients were less evident than in mice, which may be partly attributable to HLA diversity in the patient population.

Lesional scalp punch biopsies and peripheral blood were obtained from alopecia areata patients. PBMCs were isolated by density centrifugation and stained for CD3, CD4 and CD8, after which CD4+ and CD8+ T cells were sorted on a FACSAria. Alopecia areata patients who were not treated were recruited through a multicenter biomarker study. For five biomarker-study patients, blood CD8+ T cells were further sorted into NKG2D-low and NKG2D-high fractions. As encoded in the germline V gene, CDR1 is SQVTM while CDR2 is ANQGSEA. The CDR3 runs 14 amino acids, cysteine and phenylalanine included. Of the read, only the CDR3 DNA is kept; its 42 bases are in frame from base 1. V is reduced by 6 bases and J by 6 bases, leaving a spacing of 18 bases between them. The sample holds a few counts of this clone. Its antigen remains unidentified. No much larger clonotype is one base removed from it; base qualities were not supplied.

The library was obtained by the immunoSEQ multiplex PCR assay. To provide template for TCR sequencing, every sample had RNA extracted and reverse transcribed into cDNA. SuperScript III was used for first-strand cDNA synthesis, primed with a 2:1 mix of oligo-dT and random hexamers. A synthetic immune receptor repertoire was used to assess amplification bias, and residual bias was removed computationally. The authors' analysis ran thus. Raw reads were preprocessed to remove errors, and CDR3 was defined by IMGT conventions from the conserved cysteine to phenylalanine. Clonality was calculated as 1 minus Shannon entropy normalized by log2 of the number of productive unique TCRs. Whether each scalp clone was CD4 or CD8 was inferred by checking scalp TCRbeta sequences against the CD4 and CD8 repertoires from sorted blood. This immuneACCESS table, as held by TCRdb, lists in-frame sequences with V and J called but not all clones. Of the missing ones, under half trace to an unresolved V gene in checked studies; the others have no known cause. D and trimming were read from the DNA, whereas the V and J calls and clone size are those reported in that table. The sample table shows about 110,000 clones, and 55% to 60% are seen once. The ten largest clones capture more than 20% of the sample.

The receptor was isolated from a human donor with alopecia areata. Sequenced: NKG2D-low CD8+ T cells sorted from blood. The cell subset or site label corresponds to: sorted CD8+ NKG2D-low blood T cells. The chain employs TRBV29-1 and TRBJ2-1, and perhaps TRBD1 as D gene, on 5 matching bases. The base sequence is TGCAGCGTCCATGGGGCGCGGAACGCCAATGAGCAGTTCTTC. This yields the protein CSVHGARNANEQFF.